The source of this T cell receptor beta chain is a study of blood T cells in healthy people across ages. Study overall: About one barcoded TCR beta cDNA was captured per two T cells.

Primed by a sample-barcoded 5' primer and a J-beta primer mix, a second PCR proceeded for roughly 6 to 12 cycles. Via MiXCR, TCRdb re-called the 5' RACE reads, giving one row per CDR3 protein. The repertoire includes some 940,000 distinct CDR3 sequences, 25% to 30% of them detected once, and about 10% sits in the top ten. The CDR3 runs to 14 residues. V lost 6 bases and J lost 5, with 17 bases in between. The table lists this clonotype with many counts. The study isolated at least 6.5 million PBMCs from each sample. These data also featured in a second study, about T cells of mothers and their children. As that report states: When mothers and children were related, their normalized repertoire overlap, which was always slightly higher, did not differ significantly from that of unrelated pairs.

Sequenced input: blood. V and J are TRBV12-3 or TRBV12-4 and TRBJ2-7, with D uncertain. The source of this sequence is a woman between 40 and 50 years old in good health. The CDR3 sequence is CASRENSGDHEQYF. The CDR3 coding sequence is TGTGCCAGCAGGGAAAACAGTGGAGATCACGAGCAGTACTTC.